This TCR beta chain appears in the sequencing data of a study of regulatory T cells in long-lasting Graves disease. Time point described: newly diagnosed GD, antithyroid drugs for less than 3 months. Scientists built the TCR library using RNA that was extracted from PBMCs. This clonotype turned up a few times. The CDR3 sequence is 13 residues long. The V end was cut by 3 bases, the J end by 5 bases, with 10 bases between. Germline V gives CDR1 KGHSH, CDR2 LQKENI. In building TCR beta libraries, iRepertoire HTBI primers were used together with Arm-PCR of CDR3 regions. In TCRdb, the multiplex PCR reads were re-called with MiXCR into one record per CDR3 protein. Counted here are 400,000 to 500,000 distinct CDR3 sequences, roughly 15% occurring once; the ten biggest clones make up 23%. The same sample was also studied in work on T cells in Graves' hyperthyroidism and ophthalmopathy. This second study says: A lack of ophthalmopathy progression within 18 months defined stable Graves' hyperthyroidism.

The receptor comes from a woman aged 18 to 35 with Graves disease. This chain links TRBV18 with TRBJ2-5; D remains ambiguous. The material was peripheral blood mononuclear cells (PBMCs), obtained at new diagnosis, from a patient treated with antithyroid drugs. The CDR3 sequence is CASSPLLSETQYF. In nucleotides, the CDR3 is TGTGCCAGCTCACCGCTCTTGTCGGAGACCCAGTACTTC.